A selection of T cell receptor beta chains follows, all from one sample in a study of human T cells and chemical hapten exposure. Using its own MiXCR run on the RACE reads, TCRdb lists one record per CDR3 protein. Of tens of thousands of distinct CDR3 sequences in the sample, around 6.8% were seen once. This specimen consisted of whole blood, obtained in connection with sensitization to the hapten diphenylcyclopropenone (DPC). All receptors come from a woman between 25 and 40 years old with alopecia areata. Some clones in this sample may be carry-over from other donors' samples. The CDR3 runs from the conserved cysteine through the conserved F or W. Each record gives: V gene, J gene, D gene, clone size, CDR3 DNA, CDR3 protein. D genes are given only for firm matches. Not all rows give a size; the values are once, few, many and, for expanded clones, a class.

v_call: TRBV7-3
j_call: TRBJ2-2
d_call: .
clone_size: .
cdr3_nt: TGTGCCAGCGCCACCTTCGCCGGGGAGCTGTTTTTT
cdr3_aa: CASATFAGELFF

v_call: TRBV12-3/TRBV12-4
j_call: TRBJ2-2
d_call: .
clone_size: .
cdr3_nt: TGTGCCAGCAGTTTCTGGGGATCCGGGGAGCTGTTTTTT
cdr3_aa: CASSFWGSGELFF

v_call: TRBV5-1
j_call: TRBJ2-3
d_call: .
clone_size: many
cdr3_nt: TGCGCCAGCAGCTCCCTGGAGCGAGACACAGATACGCAGTATTTT
cdr3_aa: CASSSLERDTDTQYF

v_call: TRBV30
j_call: TRBJ2-1
d_call: .
clone_size: few
cdr3_nt: TGTGCCTGGAGTAGCCAAGGGGGAACCTACAATGAGCAGTTCTTC
cdr3_aa: CAWSSQGGTYNEQFF

v_call: TRBV5-1
j_call: TRBJ2-7
d_call: .
clone_size: .
cdr3_nt: TGCGCCAGCAGCTCGACTACAGATCCCACCTACGAGCAGTACTTC
cdr3_aa: CASSSTTDPTYEQYF

v_call: TRBV6-6
j_call: TRBJ1-1
d_call: .
clone_size: many
cdr3_nt: TGTGCCAGCAGTACTGGACAGATCCAGAACACTGAAGCTTTCTTT
cdr3_aa: CASSTGQIQNTEAFF

v_call: TRBV15
j_call: TRBJ1-2
d_call: .
clone_size: few
cdr3_nt: TGTGCCACCAGCAGAGATGGGGGATGGGGCGGCTACACCTTC
cdr3_aa: CATSRDGGWGGYTF

v_call: TRBV6-2/TRBV6-3
j_call: TRBJ2-7
d_call: .
clone_size: .
cdr3_nt: TGTGCCAGCAAATCGAGGGGAGACCTCTCCTACGAGCAGTACTTC
cdr3_aa: CASKSRGDLSYEQYF

v_call: TRBV5-5
j_call: TRBJ2-1
d_call: TRBD2
clone_size: .
cdr3_nt: TGTGCCAGCAGCATCACCGGGACTAGCGGGGGGTCGAGCTCCTACAATGAGCAGTTCTTC
cdr3_aa: CASSITGTSGGSSSYNEQFF

v_call: TRBV6-6
j_call: TRBJ2-3
d_call: .
clone_size: many
cdr3_nt: TGTGCCAGCAGTTTAGCGTCGGTAGATACGCAGTATTTT
cdr3_aa: CASSLASVDTQYF

v_call: TRBV3-1
j_call: TRBJ2-6
d_call: .
clone_size: many
cdr3_nt: TGTGCCAGCAGCCAAGATCCCGCGGGAGGGGCCAACGTCCTGACTTTC
cdr3_aa: CASSQDPAGGANVLTF

v_call: TRBV7-9
j_call: TRBJ1-1
d_call: .
clone_size: many
cdr3_nt: TGTGCCAGCAGCCCGGACTTAGGAGGCACTGAAGCTTTCTTT
cdr3_aa: CASSPDLGGTEAFF

v_call: TRBV6-1
j_call: TRBJ2-3
d_call: .
clone_size: few
cdr3_nt: TGTGCCAGCAGTGTGGGCAGGGTAGGCGATACGCAGTATTTT
cdr3_aa: CASSVGRVGDTQYF